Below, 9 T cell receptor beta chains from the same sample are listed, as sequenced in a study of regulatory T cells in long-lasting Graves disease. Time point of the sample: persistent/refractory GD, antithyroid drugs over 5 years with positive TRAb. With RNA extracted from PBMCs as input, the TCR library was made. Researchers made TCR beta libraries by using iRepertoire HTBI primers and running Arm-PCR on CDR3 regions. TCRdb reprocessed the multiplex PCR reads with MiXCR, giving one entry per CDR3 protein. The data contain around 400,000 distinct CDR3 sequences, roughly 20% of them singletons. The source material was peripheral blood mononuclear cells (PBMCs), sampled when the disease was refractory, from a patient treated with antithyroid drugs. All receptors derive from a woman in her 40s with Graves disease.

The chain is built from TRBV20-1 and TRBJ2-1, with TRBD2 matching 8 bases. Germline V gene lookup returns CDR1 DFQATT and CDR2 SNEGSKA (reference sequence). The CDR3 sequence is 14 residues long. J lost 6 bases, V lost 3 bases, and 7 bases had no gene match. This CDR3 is CSASGREGFNEQFF. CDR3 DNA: TGCAGTGCTAGCGGCCGGGAGGGCTTCAATGAGCAGTTCTTC.

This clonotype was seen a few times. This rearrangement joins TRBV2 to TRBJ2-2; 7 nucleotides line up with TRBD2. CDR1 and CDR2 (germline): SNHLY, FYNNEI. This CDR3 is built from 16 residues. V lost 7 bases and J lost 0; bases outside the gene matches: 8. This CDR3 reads CASKMAGAANTGELFF. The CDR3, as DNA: TGTGCCAGCAAAATGGCGGGAGCTGCGAACACCGGGGAGCTGTTTTTT.

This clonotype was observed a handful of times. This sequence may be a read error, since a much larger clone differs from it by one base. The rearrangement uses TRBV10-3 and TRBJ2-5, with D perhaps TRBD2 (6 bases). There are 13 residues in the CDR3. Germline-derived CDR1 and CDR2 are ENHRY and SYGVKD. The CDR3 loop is CAISEGGSEIQYF. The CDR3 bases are TGTGCCATCAGTGAGGGAGGGAGTGAGATCCAGTACTTC.

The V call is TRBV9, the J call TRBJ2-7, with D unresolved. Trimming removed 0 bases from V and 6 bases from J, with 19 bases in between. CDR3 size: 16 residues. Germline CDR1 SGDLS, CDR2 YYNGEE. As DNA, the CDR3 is TGTGCCAGCAGCGTAGCATGGCAGGCCATACTGGCCGAGCAGTACTTC. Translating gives CASSVAWQAILAEQYF.

The DNA of the CDR3 is TGCAGTGCTAGCCTGACTAGCGGTGACACAGATACGCAGTATTTT. Translating it yields CSASLTSGDTDTQYF. This sequence joins TRBV20-1 and TRBJ2-3; 9 positions agree with TRBD2. J was trimmed by 2 bases and V by 3 bases; bases with no gene match: 6. The CDR3 spans 15 residues. Germline CDR1 and CDR2: DFQATT and SNEGSKA (reference sequence).

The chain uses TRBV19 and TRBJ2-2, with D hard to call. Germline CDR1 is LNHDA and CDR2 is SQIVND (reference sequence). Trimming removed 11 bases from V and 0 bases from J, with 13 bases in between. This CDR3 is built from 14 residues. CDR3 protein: CASRSLANTGELFF. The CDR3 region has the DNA TGTGCCTCAAGAAGCCTCGCGAACACCGGGGAGCTGTTTTTT.

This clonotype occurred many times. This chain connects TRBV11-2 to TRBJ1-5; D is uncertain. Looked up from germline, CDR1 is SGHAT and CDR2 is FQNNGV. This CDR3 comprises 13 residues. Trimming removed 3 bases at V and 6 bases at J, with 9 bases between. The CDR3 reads CASSFRGSQPQHF. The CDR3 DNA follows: TGTGCCAGCAGCTTTCGTGGGTCTCAGCCCCAGCATTTT. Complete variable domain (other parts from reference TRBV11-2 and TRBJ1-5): EAGVAQSPRYKIIEKRQSVAFWCNPISGHATLYWYQQILGQGPKLLIQFQNNGVVDDSQLPKDRFSAERLKGVDSTLKIQPAKLEDSAVYLCASSFRGSQPQHFGDGTRLSIL.

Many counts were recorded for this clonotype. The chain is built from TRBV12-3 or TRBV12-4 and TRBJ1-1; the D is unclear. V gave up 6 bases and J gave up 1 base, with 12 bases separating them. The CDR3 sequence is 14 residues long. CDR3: CASSHDRRNTEAFF. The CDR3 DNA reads TGTGCCAGCAGCCATGACCGACGGAACACTGAAGCTTTCTTT.

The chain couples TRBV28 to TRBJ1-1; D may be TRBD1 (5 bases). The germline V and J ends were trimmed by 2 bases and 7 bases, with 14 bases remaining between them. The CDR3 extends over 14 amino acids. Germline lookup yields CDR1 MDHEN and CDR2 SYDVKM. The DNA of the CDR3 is TGTGCCAGCAGTTTAATCTTTGGCAGGGATGAAGCTTTCTTT. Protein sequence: CASSLIFGRDEAFF. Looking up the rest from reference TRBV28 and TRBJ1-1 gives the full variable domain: DVKVTQSSRYLVKRTGEKVFLECVQDMDHENMFWYRQDPGLGLRLIYFSYDVKMKEKGDIPEGYSVSREKKERFSLILESASTNQTSMYLCASSLIFGRDEAFFGQGTRLTVV.